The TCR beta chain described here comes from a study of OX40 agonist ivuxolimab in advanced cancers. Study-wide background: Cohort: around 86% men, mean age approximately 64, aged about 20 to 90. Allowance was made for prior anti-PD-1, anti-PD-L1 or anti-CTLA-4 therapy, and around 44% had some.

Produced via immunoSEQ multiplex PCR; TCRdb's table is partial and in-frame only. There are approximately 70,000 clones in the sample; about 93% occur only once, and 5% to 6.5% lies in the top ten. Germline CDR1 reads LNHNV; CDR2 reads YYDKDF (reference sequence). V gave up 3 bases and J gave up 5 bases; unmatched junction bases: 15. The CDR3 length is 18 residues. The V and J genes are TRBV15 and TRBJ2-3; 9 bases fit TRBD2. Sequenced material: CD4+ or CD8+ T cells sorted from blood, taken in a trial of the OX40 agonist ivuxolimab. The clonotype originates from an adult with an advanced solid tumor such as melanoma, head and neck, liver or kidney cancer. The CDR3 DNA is TGTGCCACCAGCAGCCACCCTTTAGCGGGAGCCACCCAAGATACGCAGTATTTT. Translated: CATSSHPLAGATQDTQYF.